This T cell receptor (beta chain) was documented in a study of blood T cell repertoires in COVID-19. Per the authors' pipeline: The assay estimated nucleated cells by amplifying reference gene primers. Method: immunoSEQ multiplex PCR; TCRdb's copy keeps in-frame clones and lacks some. For V, J and clone size, that table is used; D and trimming come from the DNA. This sample has about 69,000 clones, with 60% to 80% found just once. CDR3 length: 15 residues. V lost 4 bases and J lost 7; bases outside the gene matches: 6. The germline V gene has CDR1 LGHDT and CDR2 YNNKEL (reference sequence). The origin of this receptor is a human donor in a cohort sampled during active COVID-19. The chain employs TRBV3-1 (or the pseudogene TRBV3-2) and TRBJ1-6; 8 bases line up with TRBD1. The sample comprised peripheral blood. CDR3 DNA: TGTGCCAGCAGCCCCCGGGGACAGGTGAATTCACCCCTCCACTTT. This gives the protein CASSPRGQVNSPLHF.